A selection of T cell receptor beta chains follows, all from one sample in a study of T cells after yellow fever vaccination. Each CDR3 protein gets one entry after TCRdb re-called the 5' RACE reads with MiXCR. The sample lists about 580,000 distinct CDR3 sequences, about 15% occurring once. Here the sequenced sample was PBMCs, taken 4 to 6 days after the first yellow fever vaccination. These receptors came from a young man who received the YFV17D yellow fever vaccine. Both conserved end residues are part of each CDR3. The order of the fields is V gene, J gene, clone size, CDR3 protein. Clone size appears in some rows only: once, few, many, or a class for an expanded clone.

v_gene: TRBV27
j_gene: TRBJ2-7
abundance: few
CDR3aa: CASSFNFAAAQELEQYF

v_gene: TRBV6-1
j_gene: TRBJ2-1
abundance: -
CDR3aa: CASARLAGGNEQFF

v_gene: TRBV5-1
j_gene: TRBJ1-2
abundance: many
CDR3aa: CASSPTPGQRGYTF

v_gene: TRBV7-9
j_gene: TRBJ1-3
abundance: few
CDR3aa: CASSPPTAGSGNTIYF

v_gene: TRBV7-2
j_gene: TRBJ1-1
abundance: -
CDR3aa: CASSQRQLDTEAFF

v_gene: TRBV6-2/TRBV6-3
j_gene: TRBJ2-1
abundance: few
CDR3aa: CASSYSIGGAYNEQFF

v_gene: TRBV7-2
j_gene: TRBJ1-1
abundance: few
CDR3aa: CASSFSSGAGTEAFF

v_gene: TRBV10-3
j_gene: TRBJ2-1
abundance: -
CDR3aa: CAISWRANEQFF

v_gene: TRBV4-1
j_gene: TRBJ1-6
abundance: -
CDR3aa: CASSQLIGGNSPLHF

v_gene: TRBV27
j_gene: TRBJ1-6
abundance: few
CDR3aa: CASRTQGGNSPLHF

v_gene: TRBV6-2/TRBV6-3
j_gene: TRBJ2-7
abundance: -
CDR3aa: CASSYSDRVYEQYF

v_gene: TRBV6-1
j_gene: TRBJ1-2
abundance: -
CDR3aa: CASSEREPYGYTF

v_gene: TRBV12-3/TRBV12-4
j_gene: TRBJ2-2
abundance: -
CDR3aa: CASSSVSIRDRGNTGELFF

v_gene: TRBV2
j_gene: TRBJ1-6
abundance: few
CDR3aa: CASSDSPDSDNSPLHF

v_gene: TRBV5-4
j_gene: TRBJ2-2
abundance: few
CDR3aa: CASSSGTGDTGELFF

v_gene: TRBV5-1
j_gene: TRBJ2-5
abundance: -
CDR3aa: CASRTGIAGGRRMETQYF

v_gene: TRBV12-3/TRBV12-4
j_gene: TRBJ2-1
abundance: few
CDR3aa: CASRPPWGVSSYNEQFF

v_gene: TRBV7-3
j_gene: TRBJ2-5
abundance: -
CDR3aa: CASSLAGAGSETQYF

v_gene: TRBV7-2
j_gene: TRBJ1-5
abundance: many
CDR3aa: CASSLGQGDNQPQHF

v_gene: TRBV4-1
j_gene: TRBJ1-2
abundance: -
CDR3aa: CASSQGGPWDYGYTF

v_gene: TRBV5-6
j_gene: TRBJ2-5
abundance: few
CDR3aa: CASSLTDSQYF

v_gene: TRBV20-1
j_gene: TRBJ1-1
abundance: few
CDR3aa: CSAGSRAMNTEAFF

v_gene: TRBV20-1
j_gene: TRBJ1-2
abundance: -
CDR3aa: CSASNTFRDRKNYGYTF

v_gene: TRBV19
j_gene: TRBJ1-5
abundance: few
CDR3aa: CASRNSLNQPQHF

v_gene: TRBV5-1
j_gene: TRBJ1-2
abundance: -
CDR3aa: CASRSPIPGQRYGYTF

v_gene: TRBV28
j_gene: TRBJ2-6
abundance: -
CDR3aa: CASSSSLSGANVLTF

v_gene: TRBV4-3
j_gene: TRBJ2-7
abundance: -
CDR3aa: CASSQDKKRAGGSYEQYF

v_gene: TRBV28
j_gene: TRBJ1-1
abundance: -
CDR3aa: CASKPGGWTEAFF

v_gene: TRBV12-3/TRBV12-4
j_gene: TRBJ1-5
abundance: -
CDR3aa: CASRMGEWGNQPQHF

v_gene: TRBV23-1
j_gene: TRBJ1-5
abundance: -
CDR3aa: CASSPPGQGFQPQHF

v_gene: TRBV18
j_gene: TRBJ2-5
abundance: -
CDR3aa: CASSPYPSGEETQYF

v_gene: TRBV5-1
j_gene: TRBJ2-7
abundance: -
CDR3aa: CASSFAGGTYEQYF

v_gene: TRBV3-1
j_gene: TRBJ2-1
abundance: -
CDR3aa: CASSHTSGGPSDEQFF

v_gene: TRBV27
j_gene: TRBJ1-1
abundance: -
CDR3aa: CASSFYRELNTEAFF

v_gene: TRBV10-3
j_gene: TRBJ2-5
abundance: few
CDR3aa: CAIKASGGGETQYF

v_gene: TRBV19
j_gene: TRBJ2-5
abundance: few
CDR3aa: CASSLNAGTTKRETQYF

v_gene: TRBV5-1
j_gene: TRBJ2-5
abundance: -
CDR3aa: CASSERPPGLAGLRETQYF

v_gene: TRBV24-1
j_gene: TRBJ2-5
abundance: few
CDR3aa: CATSDTGEGDSLGQETQYF

v_gene: TRBV21-1
j_gene: TRBJ2-3
abundance: once
CDR3aa: CASSTEKTRADTQYF

v_gene: TRBV4-1
j_gene: TRBJ2-5
abundance: few
CDR3aa: CASSQVFGGEETQYF

v_gene: TRBV6-2/TRBV6-3
j_gene: TRBJ2-1
abundance: few
CDR3aa: CASSYSKNEQFF

v_gene: TRBV20-1
j_gene: TRBJ1-2
abundance: many
CDR3aa: CSATFAYGYTF

v_gene: TRBV7-3
j_gene: TRBJ2-1
abundance: -
CDR3aa: CTSSPLSGGTYNEQFF

v_gene: TRBV7-2
j_gene: TRBJ2-7
abundance: -
CDR3aa: CASSKRQGTYEQYF

v_gene: TRBV4-1
j_gene: TRBJ2-2
abundance: -
CDR3aa: CASSQERGAVTGELFF

v_gene: TRBV5-1
j_gene: TRBJ1-1
abundance: few
CDR3aa: CASSLVADSYIEAFF

v_gene: TRBV20-1
j_gene: TRBJ2-4
abundance: -
CDR3aa: CSAMRSDLAKNIQYF

v_gene: TRBV29-1
j_gene: TRBJ2-3
abundance: few
CDR3aa: CSVVVSTDTQYF

v_gene: TRBV20-1
j_gene: TRBJ2-1
abundance: many
CDR3aa: CSAPLRDRGNNEQFF

v_gene: TRBV29-1
j_gene: TRBJ2-5
abundance: -
CDR3aa: CSVEEAGGGETQYF

v_gene: TRBV11-3
j_gene: TRBJ2-5
abundance: -
CDR3aa: CASSEGGTGGETQYF

v_gene: TRBV19
j_gene: TRBJ1-5
abundance: -
CDR3aa: CASSHRQPYQPQHF

v_gene: TRBV15
j_gene: TRBJ1-1
abundance: -
CDR3aa: CATKDTGAIEAFF

v_gene: TRBV10-3
j_gene: TRBJ1-1
abundance: -
CDR3aa: CAISESTRTGNTEAFF

v_gene: TRBV3-1
j_gene: TRBJ1-4
abundance: -
CDR3aa: CASSHSTSDRGSEKLFF